Included here is one T cell receptor beta chain sequence, with context. Compared with germline, one end of the junction differs, possibly owing to a read error. This record belongs to a study of blood T cell repertoires in COVID-19. At the level of the study: COVID-19 samples, acute and convalescent, were from the United States, Italy and Spain. T cells, B-cell-depleted T cells, or PBMCs provided the cDNA or gDNA that served as material.

This CDR3 contains 19 residues. Germline V lookup: CDR1 KGHDR, CDR2 SFDVKD. Original processing methods: Estimates of nucleated cell counts were drawn from the amplification of reference gene primers. Produced via immunoSEQ multiplex PCR; TCRdb's table is partial and in-frame only. From that table come the V and J calls and clone size; the DNA was used to work out D and trimming. The profile shows roughly 87,000 clones, around 86% of them singletons. This TCR came from a woman between 65 and 79 years old with acute or convalescent COVID-19. The chain couples TRBV24-1 to TRBJ2-2; 9 bases agree with TRBD2. The sample comprised peripheral blood. CDR3 amino acids: CATSDLKGLALGLHRGAVF. As DNA, the CDR3 is TGTGCCACCAGTGATTTGAAGGGACTAGCCCTAGGGTTGCACCGGGGAGCTGTTTTT.